Sequencing of this T cell receptor (beta chain) was carried out in a study of T cell responses to AZD1222 COVID-19 vaccine. The study's findings and limits: The donor group comprised mostly white British people and more females; the analysis possibly underestimated clonal diversity. Repertoire sampling happened only post peak T cell response.

In germline, CDR1 is MNHEY, CDR2 SVGAGI. Unmatched junction bases numbered 4, after V lost 8 bases and J lost 1 base. The length of the CDR3 is 13 residues. Regarding this clone: The antigen is undetermined.

Here immunoSEQ multiplex PCR was the method, and the copy in TCRdb shows in-frame clones only, minus some. Here the sample spans 150,000 to 180,000 clones, 85% to 90% being singletons. The V and J genes are TRBV6-5 and TRBJ2-7; TRBD1 matches at 8 bases. The sample was peripheral blood, taken on day 0 of MenACWY control vaccination. The receptor was derived from an adult in good health. The CDR3 sequence is CASGWTGSYEQYF. The CDR3 nucleotides read TGTGCCAGCGGGTGGACAGGGTCCTACGAGCAGTACTTC.